The next 25 T cell receptor beta chains were all read from a single sample in a study of T cell repertoires in cytomegalovirus infection. TCRdb analysed the reads with MiXCR anew, one entry per CDR3 protein. The table records some 170,000 distinct CDR3 sequences, about 15% of them present only once. Sequencing was done on a sample of CD8+ T cells from PBMCs. These receptors all come from a human donor in good health (CMV status not recorded). Some clones in this sample may be carry-over from other donors' samples.

Only a few counts were recorded for this clonotype. The chain joins TRBV11-2 to TRBJ2-7; D may correspond to TRBD1 or TRBD2 (5 bases each). The V end lost 5 bases, the J end lost 7 bases, and 21 bases lay between the germline ends. The CDR3 has 15 amino acids. Germline CDR1 is SGHAT and CDR2 is FQNNGV. The CDR3 coding sequence is TGTGCCAGCAGCCCTCCCCGAGCGAGGGGTGAAGAGCAGTACTTC. Amino acids: CASSPPRARGEEQYF.

CDR3 sequence (DNA): TGTGCCAGCAGCTTCCAAGACTACGAGCAGTACTTC. Amino acid sequence: CASSFQDYEQYF. V is TRBV7-9 and J is TRBJ2-7; D unclear. Looked up from germline, CDR1 is SEHNR and CDR2 is FQNEAQ (reference sequence). V shed 3 bases and J shed 3 bases, with 6 bases lying between them. The length of the CDR3 is 12 residues.

The chain has TRBV7-6 and TRBJ2-1, with TRBD2 as a possible D gene (5 bases). Trimming removed 5 bases at V and 0 bases at J, with 17 bases between. Germline CDR1 SGHVS, CDR2 FNYEAQ. The CDR3 loop spans 17 amino acids. CDR3 in amino acids: CASSLPRGSSSYNEQFF. The DNA for the CDR3 is TGTGCCAGCAGCCTACCCCGGGGATCCAGCTCCTACAATGAGCAGTTCTTC.

This clonotype was picked up a small number of times. The chain couples TRBV6-1 to TRBJ2-1; 8 bases are a match to TRBD2. The V and J ends lost 2 bases and 2 bases, in that order; junction bases with no gene match: 14. The CDR3 is made up of 19 amino acids. Germline V CDR1 and CDR2: MNHNS, SASEGT. The CDR3 nucleotides are TGTGCCAGCAGTGAATGGGGGGGAAAGAGGACTAGCACCTACAATGAGCAGTTCTTC. This translates into CASSEWGGKRTSTYNEQFF.

A few counts support this clonotype. The chain joins TRBV6-2 or TRBV6-3 to TRBJ1-2; TRBD1 agrees at 7 bases. The germline gives CDR1 MNHEY, CDR2 SVGEGT. J was trimmed by 3 bases and V by 4 bases; bases with no gene match: 5. CDR3 length: 14 residues. CDR3 region: CASSSQGTDYGYTF. CDR3 coding DNA: TGTGCCAGCAGTTCCCAAGGGACAGACTATGGCTACACCTTC.

This clonotype was counted between two and nine times. The chain has TRBV6-1 and TRBJ2-2; D gene uncertain. Per the germline V gene, CDR1 is MNHNS and CDR2 is SASEGT. CDR3 length equals 14 residues. Trimming took 4 bases from V and 8 from J, leaving 14 bases between them. CDR3 DNA: TGTGCCAGCAGTGCCCCCTTGGGATCAGGGGAGCTGTTTTTT. Translated, it gives CASSAPLGSGELFF.

This clonotype was recorded many times. This chain connects TRBV6-2 or TRBV6-3 to TRBJ2-1, with TRBD2 matching 13 bases. The V gene end was trimmed by 4 bases and the J gene end by 5 bases; junction bases not matched to a gene: 5. The length of the CDR3 is 16 residues. Germline loops: CDR1 MNHEY, CDR2 SVGEGT. CDR3 in DNA: TGTGCCAGCAGTTTCTCCGGGACTAGCGGGGACAATGAGCAGTTCTTC. It codes for CASSFSGTSGDNEQFF.

This chain uses TRBV28 with TRBJ2-7, with D perhaps TRBD2 (7 bases). CDR1 MDHEN and CDR2 SYDVKM come from the germline V gene. This CDR3 spans 15 amino acids. The germline V and J ends were trimmed by 4 bases and 3 bases, with 16 bases remaining between them. CDR3 sequence reads: CASSSPWEGVYEQYF. Written as DNA, the CDR3 is TGTGCCAGCAGTTCCCCTTGGGAGGGGGTCTACGAGCAGTACTTC.

The chain carries TRBV7-6 and TRBJ2-7; a weak D match, TRBD1 (6 bases). V lost 4 bases, J lost 5 bases, and 30 bases lay in between. Germline loops: CDR1 SGHVS, CDR2 FNYEAQ. The CDR3 extends over 19 amino acids. The CDR3 DNA follows: TGTGCCAGCAGCTCGCTTCATGGGTGGAACAGGGATGTTTATGACGAGCAGTACTTC. This translates into CASSSLHGWNRDVYDEQYF. The variable domain in full, completed from reference TRBV7-6 and TRBJ2-7, reads GAGVSQSPRYKVTKRGQDVALRCDPISGHVSLYWYRQALGQGPEFLTYFNYEAQQDKSGLPNDRFSAERPEGSISTLTIQRTEQRDSAMYRCASSSLHGWNRDVYDEQYFGPGTRLTVT.

The sample holds a few counts of this clonotype. J is TRBJ2-4 and V is TRBV29-1; perhaps D is TRBD1 or TRBD2 (5 bases each). Germline CDR1 SQVTM, CDR2 ANQGSEA. Trimming took 4 bases from V and 1 from J, leaving 8 bases between them. The CDR3 has 13 amino acids. The CDR3 region is CSVVWGAKNIQYF. The CDR3 DNA reads TGCAGCGTTGTTTGGGGGGCCAAAAACATTCAGTACTTC.

This chain connects TRBV7-2 to TRBJ2-5; the D call may be TRBD1 or TRBD2 (5 bases each). Trimming left V 5 bases short and J 5 bases short, with 24 bases between. The germline V gene encodes CDR1 SGHTA and CDR2 FQGNSA. CDR3 size: 17 residues. The CDR3 bases are TGTGCCAGCAGCCTCAGAGGGTCGATGAGGGGAGAGGAGACCCAGTACTTC. Its translation is CASSLRGSMRGEETQYF.

This clonotype was counted only a few times. The chain recombines TRBV20-1 with TRBJ2-4, with 7 positions matching TRBD2. The germline V gene has CDR1 DFQATT and CDR2 SNEGSKA (reference sequence). With 6 bases clipped from V and 0 bases from J, the junction kept 8 bases outside the gene matches. The CDR3 covers 15 residues. The DNA for the CDR3 is TGCAGTGCGAGGAGCGGGGAGTTAGCCAAAAACATTCAGTACTTC. Its protein product is CSARSGELAKNIQYF.

This rearrangement joins TRBV7-2 to TRBJ2-6; 12 bases match TRBD1. CDR3 length equals 18 residues. CDR1 is SGHTA and CDR2 is FQGNSA in the germline V gene. V dropped 6 bases and J dropped 1; count of bases not matched to a gene: 7. As DNA, the CDR3 is TGTGCCAGCAGTTTACGGGGACAGGGGGCTTCTGGGGCCAACGTCCTGACTTTC. It yields the protein CASSLRGQGASGANVLTF.

This sequence joins TRBV7-2 and TRBJ1-1; 7 bases fit TRBD1. Germline loops: CDR1 SGHTA, CDR2 FQGNSA. V gave up 1 base and J gave up 4 bases; unmatched junction bases: 12. This CDR3 comprises 17 residues. The CDR3 coding sequence is TGTGCCAGCAGCTTAGAAGGGCAGGGGGTAGTGCGCACTGAAGCTTTCTTT. Translating it yields CASSLEGQGVVRTEAFF. Supplemented by reference TRBV7-2 and TRBJ1-1, the full variable domain reads GAGVSQSPSNKVTEKGKDVELRCDPISGHTALYWYRQSLGQGLEFLIYFQGNSAPDKSGLPSDRFSAERTGGSVSTLTIQRTQQEDSAVYLCASSLEGQGVVRTEAFFGQGTRLTVV.

There are a few counts of this clonotype. V and J are TRBV5-1 and TRBJ2-7, with D tentatively TRBD1 or TRBD2 (5 bases each). Germline CDR1 is SGHRS and CDR2 is YFSETQ. V was trimmed by 4 bases and J by 2 bases, leaving 13 bases between them. The CDR3 is made up of 14 amino acids. CDR3 coding DNA: TGCGCCAGCAGCCCCGAGGGGTCCCCCTACGAGCAGTACTTC. Its protein is CASSPEGSPYEQYF.

CDR3: CASSILAEDTQYF. In nucleotides, the CDR3 is TGTGCCAGTAGTATCCTGGCAGAAGATACGCAGTATTTT. The chain combines TRBV19 with TRBJ2-3; no firm D call. V dropped 3 bases and J dropped 5 bases, with 9 bases sitting between them. Germline CDR1 reads LNHDA; CDR2 reads SQIVND (reference sequence). The CDR3 extends over 13 amino acids.

This clonotype has a handful of counts. This chain connects TRBV6-5 to TRBJ1-3; D is uncertain. This CDR3 contains 16 residues. The germline V gene has CDR1 MNHEY and CDR2 SVGAGI. V was clipped by 5 bases and J by 0 bases, with 14 bases between them. The CDR3 region has the DNA TGTGCCAGCAGTCCGGGCCATCCCCTCTCTGGAAACACCATATATTTT. The encoded protein is CASSPGHPLSGNTIYF.

This clonotype was seen only a few times. The chain recombines TRBV28 with TRBJ1-1; D is possibly TRBD1 (6 bases). Trimming stripped 3 bases from V and 1 base from J, with 9 bases between. This CDR3 is built from 14 residues. Germline V gives CDR1 MDHEN, CDR2 SYDVKM. The CDR3 sequence is CASSLGDTNTEAFF. The CDR3 nucleotides are TGTGCCAGCAGTTTGGGGGACACGAACACTGAAGCTTTCTTT. Full variable domain (outside the CDR3, taken from reference TRBV28 and TRBJ1-1): DVKVTQSSRYLVKRTGEKVFLECVQDMDHENMFWYRQDPGLGLRLIYFSYDVKMKEKGDIPEGYSVSREKKERFSLILESASTNQTSMYLCASSLGDTNTEAFFGQGTRLTVV.

The chain employs TRBV4-3 and TRBJ1-2; 7 bases agree with TRBD1. CDR1 is LGHNA and CDR2 is YSLEER in the germline V gene. This CDR3 contains 16 residues. V shed 0 bases, J shed 6 bases, and the junction held 10 bases outside the gene matches. CDR3 in amino acids: CASSQDQTGLSNGYTF. In DNA form, the CDR3 reads TGCGCCAGCAGCCAAGATCAGACAGGGTTAAGCAATGGCTACACCTTC.

V and J are TRBV20-1 and TRBJ2-1; 14 bases line up with TRBD2. The V and J ends lost 0 bases and 0 bases, in that order; junction bases with no gene match: 7. CDR3 length equals 19 residues. CDR1 and CDR2 (germline): DFQATT, SNEGSKA (reference sequence). CDR3 nucleotides: TGCAGTGCTAGAGATGGGACTAGCGGGGGACCCAGCTCCTACAATGAGCAGTTCTTC. This encodes CSARDGTSGGPSSYNEQFF.

The chain uses TRBV12-5 and TRBJ2-7; D remains ambiguous. CDR1 LGHNT and CDR2 FRNRAP come from the germline V gene. V was cut by 6 bases and J by 1 base, with 7 bases left in between. The CDR3 is 12 residues long. The CDR3 bases are TGTGCTAGTGGGTCCGGGTCCTACGAGCAGTACTTC. This gives the protein CASGSGSYEQYF.

The V gene is TRBV6-2 or TRBV6-3, the J gene TRBJ2-1; 11 bases are shared with TRBD2. Germline-derived CDR1 and CDR2 are MNHEY and SVGEGT. The CDR3 spans 18 residues. V dropped 4 bases and J dropped 5; count of bases not matched to a gene: 13. In DNA form, the CDR3 reads TGTGCCAGCAGTTCCCCATTCGAGGGACTAGCGGTCAACAATGAGCAGTTCTTC. Translation: CASSSPFEGLAVNNEQFF.

The table lists this clonotype with a few counts. The chain uses TRBV7-9 and TRBJ2-5, with D perhaps assigned TRBD1 or TRBD2 (6 bases each). The CDR3 contains 14 residues. The germline V and J ends were trimmed by 1 base and 5 bases, with 11 bases remaining between them. Germline-derived CDR1 and CDR2 are SEHNR and FQNEAQ (reference sequence). CDR3 region: CASSLVLGGETQYF. CDR3 nucleotide sequence: TGTGCCAGCAGCTTAGTGCTGGGGGGCGAGACCCAGTACTTC.

This clonotype turned up a few times. This rearrangement joins TRBV6-6 to TRBJ1-5; D call uncertain. The V end lost 0 bases, the J end lost 2 bases, and 14 bases lay between the germline ends. The germline CDR1 and CDR2 sequences are MNHNY and SVGAGI (reference sequence). The length of the CDR3 is 17 residues. For the CDR3, the DNA is TGTGCCAGCAGTTACTCGGCGGAGGCGGTCCGCAATCAGCCCCAGCATTTT. Protein: CASSYSAEAVRNQPQHF.

This clonotype was picked up many times. The CDR3 reads CASSLGPDSNQPQHF. The CDR3 DNA is TGTGCCAGCAGCTTAGGCCCCGACAGCAATCAGCCCCAGCATTTT. The chain couples TRBV7-2 to TRBJ1-5; D remains unclear. From germline, CDR1 is SGHTA and CDR2 FQGNSA. The CDR3 has 15 residues. V was shortened by 1 base and J by 1 base, with 8 bases between the two germline ends.